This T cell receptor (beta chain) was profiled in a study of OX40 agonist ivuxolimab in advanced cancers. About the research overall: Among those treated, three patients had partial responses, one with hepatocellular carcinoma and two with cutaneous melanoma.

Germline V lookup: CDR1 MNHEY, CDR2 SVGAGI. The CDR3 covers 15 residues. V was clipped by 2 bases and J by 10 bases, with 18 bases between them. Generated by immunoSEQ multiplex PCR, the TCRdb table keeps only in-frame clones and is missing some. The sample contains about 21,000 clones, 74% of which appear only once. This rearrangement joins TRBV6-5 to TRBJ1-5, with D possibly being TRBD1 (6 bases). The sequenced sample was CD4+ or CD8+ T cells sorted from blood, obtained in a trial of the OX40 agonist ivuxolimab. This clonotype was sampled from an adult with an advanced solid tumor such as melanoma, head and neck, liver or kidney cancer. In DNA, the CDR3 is TGTGCCAGCAGTTACGCCCGGGACACGCTTGAACCCCAGCATTTT. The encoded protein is CASSYARDTLEPQHF.